The 30 T cell receptor beta chains reported below all come from one sample, sequenced in a study of CD8 T cells in Susac syndrome (dated by TCRdb to 2018 to 2020). Library creation used the immunoSEQ multiplex PCR assay. RNA was extracted with the RNeasy kit and about 0.5 to 1 ug was reverse transcribed using random hexamers. TCRdb reworked the public reads: Q25 trimming with fastp, MiXCR clone assembly, productive beta chains retained. Records with the same CDR3 protein are collapsed into one entry carrying the most frequent genes and DNA. This sample comprises some 170,000 distinct CDR3 sequences, approximately 93% of them detected only once. The ten largest account for about 0.095% of the sample. Sequenced sample: CD4+ T cells from PBMCs. The source of these receptors is a human donor with multiple sclerosis.

This sequence joins TRBV5-4 and TRBJ2-1; D assignment may be TRBD1 or TRBD2 (6 bases each). Per the germline V gene, CDR1 is SGHNT and CDR2 is YYREEE (reference sequence). The V gene lost 4 bases and the J gene lost 10 bases, with 12 bases spanning the gap. The CDR3 is 12 amino acids. CDR3: CASSNLGGEQFF. The DNA of the CDR3 is TGTGCCAGCAGCAACCTAGGGGGGGAGCAGTTCTTC.

The chain joins TRBV2 to TRBJ2-1; D uncertain. Trimming stripped 6 bases from V and 1 base from J, with 4 bases between. Germline values: CDR1 SNHLY, CDR2 FYNNEI. The CDR3 length is 12 residues. The CDR3 sequence: CASRGSYNEQFF. The CDR3 nucleotides are TGTGCCAGCAGGGGGTCCTACAATGAGCAGTTCTTC.

The chain links TRBV5-1 to TRBJ2-3; TRBD2 matches 7 bases. V was clipped by 3 bases and J by 7 bases; unmatched bases: 8. The germline CDR1 and CDR2 sequences are SGHRS and YFSETQ. There are 14 residues in the CDR3. The CDR3 region is CASSSGLGAYTQYF. Written as DNA, the CDR3 is TGCGCCAGCAGCTCCGGACTAGGAGCCTATACGCAGTATTTT.

V usage is TRBV29-1 and J usage is TRBJ2-6; 12 bases map to TRBD1. Unmatched junction bases numbered 5, after V lost 6 bases and J lost 2 bases. The CDR3 runs 16 residues. Germline CDR1 SQVTM, CDR2 ANQGSEA. The CDR3 loop reads CSVPGTGGAGANVLTF. The CDR3 DNA reads TGCAGCGTACCCGGGACAGGGGGCGCTGGGGCCAACGTCCTGACTTTC.

The chain links TRBV6-2 or TRBV6-3 to TRBJ2-1; possible D gene TRBD1, 6 bases. V was shortened by 5 bases and J by 1 base, with 21 bases between the two germline ends. The CDR3 is made up of 18 amino acids. CDR1 and CDR2 (germline): MNHEY, SVGEGT. In nucleotides, the CDR3 is TGTGCCAGCAGTCCTACCGGACAGATTGACTTTTCCTACAATGAGCAGTTCTTC. This encodes CASSPTGQIDFSYNEQFF.

This chain connects TRBV5-4 to TRBJ2-1; D perhaps matches TRBD2 (6 bases). With 4 bases removed from V and 6 bases from J, the gap between germline ends came to 11 bases. The CDR3 sequence is 13 residues long. Germline values: CDR1 SGHNT, CDR2 YYREEE (reference sequence). The CDR3 spells CASSHGLFNEQFF. CDR3 nucleotides: TGTGCCAGCAGCCATGGACTATTCAATGAGCAGTTCTTC.

The V gene is TRBV27, the J gene TRBJ2-7; D perhaps matches TRBD2 (7 bases). This CDR3 contains 16 residues. The V and J ends lost 5 bases and 4 bases respectively, with 21 bases between them. CDR1 is MNHEY, CDR2 SMNVEV, per germline (reference sequence). The CDR3 spells CASSPRRPGGIYEQYF. CDR3 DNA sequence: TGTGCCAGCAGTCCGCGGAGACCGGGGGGCATATACGAGCAGTACTTC.

The rearrangement uses TRBV29-1 and TRBJ2-1; perhaps D is TRBD1 or TRBD2 (6 bases each). This CDR3 is built from 13 residues. V was clipped by 6 bases and J by 4 bases, with 13 bases between them. CDR1 and CDR2 from the germline V gene are SQVTM and ANQGSEA. The CDR3 coding sequence is TGCAGCGTGGGGGCTAGCGCTTACAATGAGCAGTTCTTC. Amino acids: CSVGASAYNEQFF.

This chain links TRBV20-1 with TRBJ1-3; D unresolved. Germline lookup yields CDR1 DFQATT and CDR2 SNEGSKA (reference sequence). Trimming pared 0 bases from V and 0 bases from J, leaving 6 bases between. This CDR3 has 14 residues. CDR3 in amino acids: CSAREWLSGNTIYF. Here the CDR3 DNA reads TGCAGTGCTAGAGAGTGGCTCTCTGGAAACACCATATATTTT.

This clonotype has only one observation. The chain uses TRBV7-9 and TRBJ1-4, with TRBD1 identical over 10 bases. Losses at the gene ends were 1 base for V and 8 bases for J; bases not matched to a gene: 10. The germline gives CDR1 SEHNR, CDR2 FQNEAQ (reference sequence). The CDR3 spans 17 residues. CDR3 in DNA: TGTGCCAGCAGCTTAGGACTCCGGGACAGGGGAGGCGAAAAACTGTTTTTT. It encodes CASSLGLRDRGGEKLFF.

With regard to this clonotype: The junction differs from germline at one of its ends, possibly a read error. This chain connects TRBV15 to TRBJ2-7, with TRBD2 matching over 7 bases. Germline V CDR1 and CDR2: LNHNV, YYDKDF (reference sequence). The CDR3 loop spans 14 amino acids. CDR3 sequence (DNA): TGTGCCACCAACAGAGCCCCTAGCGGTTACGAGCAGTACTTC. This gives the protein CATNRAPSGYEQYF.

This sequence joins TRBV6-1 and TRBJ2-7; tentatively, D is TRBD1 (5 bases). V shed 6 bases and J shed 5 bases, with 8 bases lying between them. CDR1 MNHNS and CDR2 SASEGT come from the germline V gene. The CDR3 runs 11 residues. The CDR3 region is CASREQDEQYF. CDR3 in DNA: TGTGCCAGCAGGGAACAGGACGAGCAGTACTTC.

This sequence joins TRBV6-6 and TRBJ2-7; TRBD2 matches at 8 bases. V gave up 7 bases and J gave up 6 bases; unmatched junction bases: 8. Per germline, CDR1 MNHNY and CDR2 SVGAGI (reference sequence). The CDR3 contains 13 residues. The CDR3 here is CASMLAGVIEQYF. The CDR3 coding sequence is TGTGCCAGCATGCTAGCGGGTGTCATCGAGCAGTACTTC.

The CDR3 loop reads CASSLSPVGKGNTIYF. In DNA, the CDR3 is TGTGCCAGCAGTTTATCCCCCGTGGGGAAGGGAAACACCATATATTTT. This rearrangement joins TRBV28 to TRBJ1-3; D unresolved. The CDR3 has 16 amino acids. Germline V gene lookup returns CDR1 MDHEN and CDR2 SYDVKM. The V gene lost 1 base and the J gene lost 4 bases, with 14 bases spanning the gap.

This chain uses TRBV7-2 with TRBJ1-2; a weak D match, TRBD1 (6 bases). Germline assignment: CDR1 SGHTA and CDR2 FQGNSA. This CDR3 region has 15 residues. The V and J ends lost 5 bases and 7 bases respectively, with 20 bases between them. CDR3 loop: CASSLGPGGQGGYTF. Here the CDR3 DNA reads TGTGCCAGCAGCCTTGGGCCCGGGGGGCAAGGTGGCTACACCTTC.

V and J are TRBV10-3 and TRBJ2-7, with D maybe TRBD2 (6 bases). The ends were cut back, 0 bases at V and 6 bases at J, with 15 bases in the middle. CDR1 and CDR2 from the germline V gene are ENHRY and SYGVKD. CDR3 length: 15 residues. The CDR3 nucleotides read TGTGCCATCAGTGAGTCGAGACTAGTAACAAGCGAGCAGTACTTC. Protein product: CAISESRLVTSEQYF.

The V call is TRBV10-3, the J call TRBJ1-1; D gene uncertain. Trimming shortened V by 4 bases and J by 1 base, and 19 bases separated the two germline ends. Per the germline V gene, CDR1 is ENHRY and CDR2 is SYGVKD. This CDR3 has 17 amino acids. The CDR3 loop is CAISVGATSWGNTEAFF. CDR3 nucleotides: TGTGCCATCAGTGTTGGTGCGACAAGTTGGGGGAACACTGAAGCTTTCTTT.

This chain joins TRBV5-6 and TRBJ2-4, with 10 bases aligning to TRBD1. Trimming removed 1 base from V and 5 bases from J; junction bases left unmatched: 6. This CDR3 has 16 amino acids. Per germline, CDR1 SGHDT and CDR2 YYEEEE. In DNA, the CDR3 is TGTGCCAGCAGCTTGCCCCGCGGACAGGGGGAAAACATTCAGTACTTC. Translating gives CASSLPRGQGENIQYF. Supplemented by reference TRBV5-6 and TRBJ2-4, the full variable domain reads DAGVTQSPTHLIKTRGQQVTLRCSPKSGHDTVSWYQQALGQGPQFIFQYYEEEERQRGNFPDRFSGHQFPNYSSELNVNALLLGDSALYLCASSLPRGQGENIQYFGAGTRLSVL.

The rearrangement links TRBV5-1 to TRBJ2-1; 11 bases are shared with TRBD2. V lost 0 bases to trimming and J lost 8 bases; unmatched junction nucleotides: 7. CDR1 and CDR2 from the germline V gene are SGHRS and YFSETQ. This CDR3 is built from 16 residues. The CDR3: CASSLGLAGSGHEQFF. Written as DNA, the CDR3 is TGCGCCAGCAGCTTGGGACTAGCGGGGTCAGGGCATGAGCAGTTCTTC. Together with reference TRBV5-1 and TRBJ2-1, the CDR3 gives the full variable domain: KAGVTQTPRYLIKTRGQQVTLSCSPISGHRSVSWYQQTPGQGLQFLFEYFSETQRNKGNFPGRFSGRQFSNSRSEMNVSTLELGDSALYLCASSLGLAGSGHEQFFGPGTRLTVL.

This clonotype was detected only once. CDR3 nucleotides: TGTGCCAGTAGTATAGTGCCCGGCTACGAAAAACTGTTTTTT. Translating gives CASSIVPGYEKLFF. V usage is TRBV19 and J usage is TRBJ1-4; D is uncertain. The CDR3 loop spans 14 amino acids. The germline V gene has CDR1 LNHDA and CDR2 SQIVND (reference sequence). Between the trimmed V and J ends, which lost 1 base and 8 bases, there was a span of 11 bases.

This CDR3 reads CAISENRGDTDTQYF. Written as DNA, the CDR3 is TGTGCCATCAGTGAAAACAGGGGAGACACAGATACGCAGTATTTT. V gene TRBV10-3 combines with J gene TRBJ2-3; 7 bases fit TRBD1. The CDR3 consists of 15 residues. The J segment lost 2 bases and the V segment lost 3 bases, leaving 5 bases of the junction unmatched. Germline lookup yields CDR1 ENHRY and CDR2 SYGVKD.

The chain joins TRBV7-2 to TRBJ2-1, with 7 bases aligning to TRBD1. Germline loops: CDR1 SGHTA, CDR2 FQGNSA. The CDR3 sequence is 13 residues long. The ends lost 4 bases at V and 7 bases at J; junction bases unmatched: 4. The CDR3 spells CASSSYRGNEQFF. The CDR3 DNA follows: TGTGCCAGCAGCTCCTACAGGGGTAATGAGCAGTTCTTC.

The rearrangement links TRBV18 to TRBJ2-4; no reliable D call. V lost 4 bases to trimming and J lost 6 bases, with 4 bases between them. This CDR3 region has 11 residues. Germline CDR1 KGHSH, CDR2 LQKENI. The CDR3 spells CASSLANIQYF. The DNA for the CDR3 is TGTGCCAGCTCACTAGCAAACATTCAGTACTTC.

V gene TRBV24-1 combines with J gene TRBJ2-7, with 7 bases that match TRBD1. The CDR3 length is 18 residues. Germline CDR1 and CDR2: KGHDR and SFDVKD. V trimming: 4 bases; J trimming: 4 bases; junction bases outside the gene matches: 18. The DNA of the CDR3 is TGTGCCACCAGTGACCTGGGGGATTCTCAGGGGGACCAGTACGAGCAGTACTTC. It encodes CATSDLGDSQGDQYEQYF.

The V and J genes are TRBV23-1 and TRBJ2-1; D not certain. TRBV23-1 is placed among ORFs of uncertain function. With 6 bases removed from V and 0 bases from J, the gap between germline ends came to 21 bases. The CDR3 contains 18 residues. For the CDR3, the DNA is TGCGCCAGCAGAACTGAACAAAAGAACAACTGCTCCTACAATGAGCAGTTCTTC. This codes for CASRTEQKNNCSYNEQFF.

The CDR3 sequence: CASSFLGGAVYGYTF. CDR3 DNA sequence: TGTGCCAGCAGCTTCCTAGGGGGAGCCGTTTATGGCTACACCTTC. V is TRBV7-2 and J is TRBJ1-2; a weak D match, TRBD1 (6 bases). The V end lost 3 bases, the J end lost 5 bases, and 16 bases lay between the germline ends. CDR3 length: 15 amino acids. Germline V gene data show CDR1 as SGHTA and CDR2 as FQGNSA.

This rearrangement joins TRBV20-1 to TRBJ2-7; TRBD2 matches 7 bases. The V and J ends lost 0 bases and 1 base, in that order; junction bases with no gene match: 9. This CDR3 region has 16 residues. The germline V gene has CDR1 DFQATT and CDR2 SNEGSKA (reference sequence). The chain's CDR3 is CSARDIGGSHSYEQYF. The CDR3 DNA follows: TGCAGTGCTAGAGATATCGGCGGGAGCCATTCCTACGAGCAGTACTTC.

The chain employs TRBV2 and TRBJ2-7; D is uncertain. The CDR3 covers 11 residues. V lost 5 bases and J lost 2, with 4 bases in between. Germline values: CDR1 SNHLY, CDR2 FYNNEI. CDR3 sequence reads: CASSPTYEQYF. CDR3 nucleotides: TGTGCCAGCAGTCCAACCTACGAGCAGTACTTC.

This clonotype was recorded a few times. The V gene is TRBV7-2, the J gene TRBJ2-7, with 7 bases that match TRBD2. The length of the CDR3 is 14 residues. The V gene's germline CDR1 is SGHTA and CDR2 FQGNSA. V lost 3 bases, J lost 4 bases, and 6 bases stayed unmatched. CDR3 region: CASSLERGSYEQYF. The DNA of the CDR3 is TGTGCCAGCAGCTTGGAGCGGGGCTCATACGAGCAGTACTTC.

The chain is built from TRBV20-1 and TRBJ2-1; D gene unclear. Germline V gene sequence: CDR1 DFQATT, CDR2 SNEGSKA (reference sequence). CDR3 length: 14 amino acids. Trimming pared 2 bases from V and 4 bases from J, leaving 12 bases between. The DNA for the CDR3 is TGCAGTGCTAGACCCCGTTTTTTGTACAATGAGCAGTTCTTC. Translated, it gives CSARPRFLYNEQFF.